This T cell receptor (beta chain) was recorded in a study of cytomegalovirus exposure and HLA in healthy donors. Study-level points and caveats: Being indistinguishable, some V segments were excluded, TRBV6-2 and TRBV6-3 among them. Immune exposure information available was restricted to CMV serostatus.

Primers included in the PCR were 60 Vbeta and 13 Jbeta primers. Sequenced by immunoSEQ multiplex PCR; TCRdb stores in-frame clones only, minus some. Of some 150,000 clones listed, approximately 72% are singletons. V shed 3 bases and J shed 0 bases, with 19 bases lying between them. Germline CDR1 and CDR2: SGHDT and YYEEEE. This CDR3 is built from 18 residues. Details on this clone: As yet, its antigen is unknown.

The rearrangement joins TRBV5-6 to TRBJ1-3; perhaps TRBD1 as D (6 bases). The clonotype originates from a human donor in good health. Sequencing was performed on PBMCs. The CDR3 is CASSSLTRTANSGNTIYF. CDR3 bases: TGTGCCAGCAGCTCCCTGACCAGGACAGCAAACTCTGGAAACACCATATATTTT.